A few counts support the clone carrying this TCR beta chain. What it binds is unknown. Both TRBC1 and TRBC2 were covered by a beta constant-region primer of two equimolar oligonucleotides. Ligated cDNA was amplified by four rounds of PCR with nested alpha and beta constant-region primers and SP2. TCRdb independently ran MiXCR on the UMI-ligation and nested PCR reads; one entry per CDR3 protein. The sample holds some 150,000 distinct CDR3 sequences, about a sixth seen once. Overnight CMV lysate stimulation of fresh PBMCs defined donor CMV status by CD4+ IFNgamma. This entry is derived from a study of naive and memory T cell subsets. Broader study findings: RNA-based TCR counts may shift with T cell activation and differentiation. Possibly reflecting memory cells re-expressing CD45RA, a few larger clonotypes occurred in naive repertoires, especially CD8.

Germline V gives CDR1 GTSNPN, CDR2 SVGIG (reference sequence). The V and J ends lost 5 bases and 4 bases, in that order; junction bases with no gene match: 3. The CDR3 runs to 12 residues. This TCR came from a human donor in good health. Sequences were obtained from naive CD4+ T cells from blood. This rearrangement joins TRBV30 to TRBJ2-5, with 8 bases that match TRBD1. The DNA of the CDR3 is TGTGCCTGGGGACAGGGTTTAGAGACCCAGTACTTC. Translation: CAWGQGLETQYF.